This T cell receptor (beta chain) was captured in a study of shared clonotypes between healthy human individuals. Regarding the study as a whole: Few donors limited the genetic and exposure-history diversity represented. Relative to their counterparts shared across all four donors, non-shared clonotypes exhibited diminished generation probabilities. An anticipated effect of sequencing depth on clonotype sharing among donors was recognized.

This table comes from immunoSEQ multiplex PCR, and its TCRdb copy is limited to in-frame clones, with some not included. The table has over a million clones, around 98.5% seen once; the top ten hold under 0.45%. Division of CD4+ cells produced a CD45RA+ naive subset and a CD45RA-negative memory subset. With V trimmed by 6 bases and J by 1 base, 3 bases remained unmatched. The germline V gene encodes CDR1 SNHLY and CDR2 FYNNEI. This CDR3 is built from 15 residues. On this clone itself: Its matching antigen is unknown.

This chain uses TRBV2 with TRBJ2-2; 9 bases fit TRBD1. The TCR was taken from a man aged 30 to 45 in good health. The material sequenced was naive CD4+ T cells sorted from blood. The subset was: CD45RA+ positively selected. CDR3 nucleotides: TGTGCCAGCAGATCGGACAGGGGGAACACCGGGGAGCTGTTTTTT. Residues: CASRSDRGNTGELFF. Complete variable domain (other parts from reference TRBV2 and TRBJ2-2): EPEVTQTPSHQVTQMGQEVILRCVPISNHLYFYWYRQILGQKVEFLVSFYNNEISEKSEIFDDQFSVERPDGSNFTLKIRSTKLEDSAMYFCASRSDRGNTGELFFGEGSRLTVL.